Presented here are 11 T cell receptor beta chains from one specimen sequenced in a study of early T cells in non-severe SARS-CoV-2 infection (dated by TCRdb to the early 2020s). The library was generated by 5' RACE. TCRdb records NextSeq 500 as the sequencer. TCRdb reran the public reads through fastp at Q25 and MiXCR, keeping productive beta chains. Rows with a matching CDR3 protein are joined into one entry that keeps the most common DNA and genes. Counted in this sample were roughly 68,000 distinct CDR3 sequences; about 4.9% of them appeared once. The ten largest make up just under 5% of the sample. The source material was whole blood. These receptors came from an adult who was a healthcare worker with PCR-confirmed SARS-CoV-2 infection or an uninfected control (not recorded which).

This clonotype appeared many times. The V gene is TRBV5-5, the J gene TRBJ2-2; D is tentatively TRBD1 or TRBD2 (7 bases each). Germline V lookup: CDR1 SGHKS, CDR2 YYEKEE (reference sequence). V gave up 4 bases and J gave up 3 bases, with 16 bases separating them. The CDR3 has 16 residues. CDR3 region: CASSTRGGGDTGELFF. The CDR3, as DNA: TGTGCCAGCAGCACCCGGGGAGGGGGCGACACCGGGGAGCTGTTTTTT.

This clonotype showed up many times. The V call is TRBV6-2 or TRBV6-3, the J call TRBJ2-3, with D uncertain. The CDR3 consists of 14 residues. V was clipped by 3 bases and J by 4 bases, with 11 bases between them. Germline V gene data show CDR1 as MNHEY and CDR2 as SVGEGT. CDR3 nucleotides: TGTGCCAGCAGTTATTACCGAGAGGCAGATACGCAGTATTTT. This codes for CASSYYREADTQYF.

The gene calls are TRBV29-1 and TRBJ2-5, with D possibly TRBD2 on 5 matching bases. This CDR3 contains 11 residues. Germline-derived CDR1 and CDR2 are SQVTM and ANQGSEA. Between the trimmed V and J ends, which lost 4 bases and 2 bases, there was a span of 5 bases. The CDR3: CSVGLQETQYF. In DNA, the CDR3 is TGCAGCGTTGGACTACAAGAGACCCAGTACTTC.

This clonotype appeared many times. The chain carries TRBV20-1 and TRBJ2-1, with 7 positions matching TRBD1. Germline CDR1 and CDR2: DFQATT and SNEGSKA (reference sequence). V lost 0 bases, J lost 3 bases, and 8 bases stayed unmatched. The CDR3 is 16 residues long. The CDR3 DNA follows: TGCAGTGCTAGAGATCACGCAGGGGGAAGCTACAATGAGCAGTTCTTC. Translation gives CSARDHAGGSYNEQFF.

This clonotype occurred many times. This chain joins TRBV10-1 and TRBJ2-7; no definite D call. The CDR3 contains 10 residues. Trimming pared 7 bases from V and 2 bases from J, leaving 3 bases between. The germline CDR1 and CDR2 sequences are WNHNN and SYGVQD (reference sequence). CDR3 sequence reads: CASTPYEQYF. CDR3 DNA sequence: TGCGCCAGCACACCCTACGAGCAGTACTTC.

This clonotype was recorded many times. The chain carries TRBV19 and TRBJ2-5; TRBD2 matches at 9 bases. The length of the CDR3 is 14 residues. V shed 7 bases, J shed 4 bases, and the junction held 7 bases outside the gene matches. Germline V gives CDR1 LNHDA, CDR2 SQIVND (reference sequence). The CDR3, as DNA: TGTGCCAGTAAGAACGCGGGAGGGCCAGAGACCCAGTACTTC. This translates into CASKNAGGPETQYF.

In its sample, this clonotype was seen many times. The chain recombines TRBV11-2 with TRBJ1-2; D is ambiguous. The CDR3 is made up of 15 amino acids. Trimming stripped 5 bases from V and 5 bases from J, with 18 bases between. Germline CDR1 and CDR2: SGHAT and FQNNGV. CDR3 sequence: CASSIKSRNLYGYTF. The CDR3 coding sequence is TGTGCCAGCAGCATCAAGTCAAGAAACCTTTATGGCTACACCTTC.

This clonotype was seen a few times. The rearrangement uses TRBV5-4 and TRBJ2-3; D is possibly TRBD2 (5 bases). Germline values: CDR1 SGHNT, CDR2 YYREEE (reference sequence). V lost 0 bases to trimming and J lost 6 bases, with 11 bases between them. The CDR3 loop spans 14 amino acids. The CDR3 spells CASSLGASMDTQYF. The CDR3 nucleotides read TGTGCCAGCAGCTTGGGGGCTAGCATGGATACGCAGTATTTT.

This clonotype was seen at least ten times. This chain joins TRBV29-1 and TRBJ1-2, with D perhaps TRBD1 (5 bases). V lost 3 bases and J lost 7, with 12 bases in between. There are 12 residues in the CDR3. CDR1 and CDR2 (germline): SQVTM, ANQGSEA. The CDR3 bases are TGCAGCGTTGATCGGGGGTTTAGTGGCTACACCTTC. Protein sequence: CSVDRGFSGYTF. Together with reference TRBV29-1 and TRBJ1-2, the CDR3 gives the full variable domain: SAVISQKPSRDICQRGTSLTIQCQVDSQVTMMFWYRQQPGQSLTLIATANQGSEATYESGFVIDKFPISRPNLTFSTLTVSNMSPEDSSIYLCSVDRGFSGYTFGSGTRLTVV.

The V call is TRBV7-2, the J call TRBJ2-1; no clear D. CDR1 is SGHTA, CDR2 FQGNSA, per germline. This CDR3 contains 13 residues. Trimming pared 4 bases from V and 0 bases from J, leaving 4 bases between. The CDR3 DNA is TGTGCCAGCAGCTCTAGCTCCTACAATGAGCAGTTCTTC. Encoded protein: CASSSSSYNEQFF.

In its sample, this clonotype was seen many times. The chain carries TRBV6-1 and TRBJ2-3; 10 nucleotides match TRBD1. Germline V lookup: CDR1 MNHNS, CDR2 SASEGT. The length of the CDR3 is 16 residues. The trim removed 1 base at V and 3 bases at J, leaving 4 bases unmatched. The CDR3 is CASSEVLGQGTDTQYF. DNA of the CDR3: TGTGCCAGCAGTGAAGTGTTGGGACAGGGGACAGATACGCAGTATTTT.